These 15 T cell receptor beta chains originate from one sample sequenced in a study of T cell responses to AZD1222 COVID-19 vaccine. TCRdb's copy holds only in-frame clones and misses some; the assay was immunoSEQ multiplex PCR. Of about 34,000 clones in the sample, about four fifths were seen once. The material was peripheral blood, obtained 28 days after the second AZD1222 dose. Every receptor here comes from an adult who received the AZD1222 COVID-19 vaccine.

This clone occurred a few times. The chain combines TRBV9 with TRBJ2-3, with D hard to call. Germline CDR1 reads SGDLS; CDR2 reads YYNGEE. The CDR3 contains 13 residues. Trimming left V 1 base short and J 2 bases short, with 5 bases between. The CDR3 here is CASSVTLTDTQYF. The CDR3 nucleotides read TGTGCCAGCAGCGTAACCCTCACAGATACGCAGTATTTT.

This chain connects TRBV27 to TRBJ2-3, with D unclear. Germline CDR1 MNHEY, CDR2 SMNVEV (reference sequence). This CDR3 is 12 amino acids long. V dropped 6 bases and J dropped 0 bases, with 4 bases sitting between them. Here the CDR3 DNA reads TGTGCCAGCAGGAGGAGCACAGATACGCAGTATTTT. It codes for CASRRSTDTQYF.

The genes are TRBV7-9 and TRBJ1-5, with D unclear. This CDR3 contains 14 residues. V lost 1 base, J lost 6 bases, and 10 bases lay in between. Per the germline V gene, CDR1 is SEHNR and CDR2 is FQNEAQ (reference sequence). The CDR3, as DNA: TGTGCCAGCAGCTTAGATGGGGTGGGTCAGCCCCAGCATTTT. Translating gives CASSLDGVGQPQHF. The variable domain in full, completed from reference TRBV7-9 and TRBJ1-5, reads DTGVSQNPRHKITKRGQNVTFRCDPISEHNRLYWYRQTLGQGPEFLTYFQNEAQLEKSRLLSDRFSAERPKGSFSTLEIQRTEQGDSAMYLCASSLDGVGQPQHFGDGTRLSIL.

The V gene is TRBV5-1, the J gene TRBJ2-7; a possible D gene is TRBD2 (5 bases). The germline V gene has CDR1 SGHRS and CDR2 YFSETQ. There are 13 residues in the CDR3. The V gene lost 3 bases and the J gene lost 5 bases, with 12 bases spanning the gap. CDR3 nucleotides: TGCGCCAGCAGCTCCCATTTAGCGAACGAGCAGTACTTC. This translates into CASSSHLANEQYF.

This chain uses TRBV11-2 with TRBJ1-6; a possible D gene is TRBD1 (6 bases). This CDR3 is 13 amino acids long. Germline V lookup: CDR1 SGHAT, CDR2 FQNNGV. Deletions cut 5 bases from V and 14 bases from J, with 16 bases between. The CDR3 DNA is TGTGCCAGCAGCCCGACAGGTTTTGTGGCCCTCCACTTT. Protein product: CASSPTGFVALHF.

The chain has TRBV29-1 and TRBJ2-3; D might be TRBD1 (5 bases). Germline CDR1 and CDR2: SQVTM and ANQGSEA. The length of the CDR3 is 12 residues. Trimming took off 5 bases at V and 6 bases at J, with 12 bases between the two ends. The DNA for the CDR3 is TGCAGCGTTTATTTGGGGCGGGATACGCAGTATTTT. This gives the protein CSVYLGRDTQYF.

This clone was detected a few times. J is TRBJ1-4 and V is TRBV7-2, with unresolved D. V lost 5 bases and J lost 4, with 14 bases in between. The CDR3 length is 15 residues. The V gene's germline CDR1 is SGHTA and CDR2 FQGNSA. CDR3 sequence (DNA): TGTGCCAGCAGCCTAACTCCAGGTCTTAATGAAAAACTGTTTTTT. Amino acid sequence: CASSLTPGLNEKLFF.

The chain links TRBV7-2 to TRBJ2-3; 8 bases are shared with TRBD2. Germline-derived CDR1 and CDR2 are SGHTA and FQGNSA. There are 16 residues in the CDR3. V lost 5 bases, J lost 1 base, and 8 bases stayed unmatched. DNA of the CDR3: TGTGCCAGCAGCCGTAGGGCGGGGGGTCGCACAGATACGCAGTATTTT. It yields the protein CASSRRAGGRTDTQYF.

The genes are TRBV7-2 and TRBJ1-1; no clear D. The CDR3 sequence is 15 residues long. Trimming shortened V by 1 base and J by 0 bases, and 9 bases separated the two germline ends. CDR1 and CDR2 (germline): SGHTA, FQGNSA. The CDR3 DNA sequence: TGTGCCAGCAGCTTAGGGTTTATCATGAACACTGAAGCTTTCTTT. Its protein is CASSLGFIMNTEAFF.

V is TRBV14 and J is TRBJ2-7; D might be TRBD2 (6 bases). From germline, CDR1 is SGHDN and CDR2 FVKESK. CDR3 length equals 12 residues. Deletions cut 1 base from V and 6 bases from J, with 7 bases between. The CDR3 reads CASSQGGVEQYF. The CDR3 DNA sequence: TGTGCCAGCAGCCAAGGCGGGGTCGAGCAGTACTTC. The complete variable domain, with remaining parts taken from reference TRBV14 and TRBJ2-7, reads EAGVTQFPSHSVIEKGQTVTLRCDPISGHDNLYWYRRVMGKEIKFLLHFVKESKQDESGMPNNRFLAERTGGTYSTLKVQPAELEDSGVYFCASSQGGVEQYFGPGTRLTVT.

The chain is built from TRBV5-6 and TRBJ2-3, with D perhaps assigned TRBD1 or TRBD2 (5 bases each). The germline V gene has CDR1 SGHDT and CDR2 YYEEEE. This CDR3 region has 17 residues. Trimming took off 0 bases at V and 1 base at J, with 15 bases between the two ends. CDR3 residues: CASSLAGAGFRTDTQYF. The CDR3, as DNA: TGTGCCAGCAGCTTGGCCGGGGCAGGCTTCCGCACAGATACGCAGTATTTT.

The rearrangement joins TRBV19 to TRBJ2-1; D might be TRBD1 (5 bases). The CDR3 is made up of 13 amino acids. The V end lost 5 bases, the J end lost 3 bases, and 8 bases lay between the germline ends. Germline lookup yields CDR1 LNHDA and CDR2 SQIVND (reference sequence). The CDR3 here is CASSPQGYNEQFF. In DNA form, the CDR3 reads TGTGCCAGTAGTCCTCAGGGCTACAATGAGCAGTTCTTC.

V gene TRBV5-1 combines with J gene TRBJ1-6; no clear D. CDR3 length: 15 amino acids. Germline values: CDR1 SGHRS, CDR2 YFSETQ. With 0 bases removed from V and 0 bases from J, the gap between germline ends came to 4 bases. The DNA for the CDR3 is TGCGCCAGCAGCTTGGCTAGCTCCTATAATTCACCCCTCCACTTT. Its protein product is CASSLASSYNSPLHF.

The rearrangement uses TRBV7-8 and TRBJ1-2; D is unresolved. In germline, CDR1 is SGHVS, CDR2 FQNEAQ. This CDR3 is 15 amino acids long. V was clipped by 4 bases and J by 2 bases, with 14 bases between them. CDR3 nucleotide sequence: TGTGCCAGCAGCTCCCACCGGGCAGGCAACTATGGCTACACCTTC. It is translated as CASSSHRAGNYGYTF. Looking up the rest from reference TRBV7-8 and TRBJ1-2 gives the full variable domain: GAGVSQSPRYKVAKRGQDVALRCDPISGHVSLFWYQQALGQGPEFLTYFQNEAQLDKSGLPSDRFFAERPEGSVSTLKIQRTQQEDSAVYLCASSSHRAGNYGYTFGSGTRLTVV.

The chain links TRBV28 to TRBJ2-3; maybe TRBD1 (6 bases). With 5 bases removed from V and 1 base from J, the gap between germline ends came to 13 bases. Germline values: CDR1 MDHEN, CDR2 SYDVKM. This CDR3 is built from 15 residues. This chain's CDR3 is CASSGVGAGTDTQYF. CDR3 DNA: TGTGCCAGCAGTGGGGTGGGGGCTGGCACAGATACGCAGTATTTT.